This TCR beta chain is drawn from a study of vaccination effects on CD4 cells after COVID-19. Study-wide points: Late after vaccination, infection- and vaccine-induced clones showed marked clonal contraction.

Measured with immunoSEQ multiplex PCR; TCRdb has only the in-frame clones, and not every one. The sample holds 25,000 to 35,000 clones; roughly 80% are singletons and the top ten take 5.8%. Comments on this clone: Its matching antigen is unknown.

This CDR3 contains 17 residues. Per germline, CDR1 SGHDT and CDR2 YYEEEE. J was trimmed by 2 bases and V by 4 bases; bases with no gene match: 6. Antigen-specific CD4+ T cells were expanded with viral peptide pools in the ViraFEST assay before sequencing. Cells that had been cultured for less than 13 days were the source of isolated CD4+ T cells. Each participant was administered two doses of either the BNT162b2 or the mRNA-1273 vaccine. None of these healthy vaccinees had been infected with SARS-CoV-2 before vaccination. The culture medium for around 2 million PBMC per well included roughly 10 IU/ml IL-2 and 8.5 to 10 ug/ml peptides. Both day 3 and day 7 saw half the medium replaced with IL-2 medium.

This TCR came from a human donor who received a COVID-19 vaccine. Some clones in this sample may be carry-over from other donors' samples. The V gene is TRBV5-6, the J gene TRBJ2-2, with TRBD2 matching 12 bases. The source was CD4+ T cells from PBMCs cultured with SARS-CoV-2 spike peptides, collected after COVID-19 vaccination. In DNA, the CDR3 is TGTGCCAGCAGCACCCTGGGACTAGCGGGCAACACCGGGGAGCTGTTTTTT. This codes for CASSTLGLAGNTGELFF.